This T cell receptor (beta chain) was documented in a study of CD8 T cells in ankylosing spondylitis. Many counts were recorded for this clonotype. TCRdb analysed the 5' RACE reads with MiXCR anew, one entry per CDR3 protein. There are roughly 46,000 distinct CDR3 sequences in the sample; more than 3% occur only once, and around 3.6% lies in the top ten. Trimming pared 0 bases from V and 7 bases from J, leaving 16 bases between. The CDR3 extends over 15 amino acids. Germline lookup yields CDR1 SGDLS and CDR2 YYNGEE. The TCR comes from a female donor with ankylosing spondylitis or in good health (not recorded which). The sequencing sample was made of blood, either unsorted or a sorted T cell fraction (not recorded which). This chain uses TRBV9 with TRBJ1-2, with D unclear. CDR3 DNA sequence: TGTGCCAGCAGCGTAGGGGCCTCTCTTATGGGTGGCTACACCTTC. Amino acids: CASSVGASLMGGYTF.